The T cell receptor beta chain under discussion was sequenced for a study of T-cell memory formation after mild COVID-19. In TCRdb, the 5' RACE reads were re-called with MiXCR into one record per CDR3 protein. Among hundreds of thousands of distinct CDR3 sequences listed, about 19% were seen once. This clonotype was seen a few times. This CDR3 has 14 amino acids. Germline CDR1 and CDR2: SGHNT and YENEEA. Trimming cost V 5 bases and J 2 bases, with 11 bases left between them. Sequences were obtained from PBMCs or a T cell subset sorted from them (not recorded which). The sequence was collected from an adult woman who had mild COVID-19 (a few samples of this study predate the infection). Cell type and time point are not known. This rearrangement joins TRBV11-3 to TRBJ2-3, with D possibly TRBD2 on 5 matching bases. CDR3: CASSTTTYTDTQYF. The CDR3 DNA reads TGTGCCAGCAGCACGACTACCTACACAGATACGCAGTATTTT.